One and the same sample provided the 22 T cell receptor beta chains below, sequenced in a study of Graves' ophthalmopathy and Graves' hyperthyroidism. TCR beta CDR3 regions were amplified from RNA transcripts. The library came from an HTBI-primed first-round RT-PCR and a second-round multiplex PCR. TCRdb used MiXCR to reprocess the multiplex PCR reads, holding one entry per CDR3 protein. Here the sample spans 680,000 or so distinct CDR3 sequences, 22% being singletons. Sequencing was performed on peripheral blood. These receptors were obtained from a woman between 18 and 29 years old with stable Graves' hyperthyroidism. Some clones in this sample may be carry-over from other donors' samples.

As regards this clonotype: A much bigger clone sits one base away, suggesting this may be a read error. The chain carries TRBV5-1 and TRBJ2-4; a weak D match, TRBD2 (6 bases). Germline V gene sequence: CDR1 SGHRS, CDR2 YFSETQ. The CDR3 is 14 amino acids. CDR3 sequence reads: CASSLAGGRDIKYF. The CDR3 DNA reads TGCGCCAGCAGCTTGGCTGGGGGGAGAGACATTAAGTACTTC.

This clonotype has at least ten counts. J is TRBJ2-7 and V is TRBV15; 10 nucleotides agree with TRBD2. J was trimmed by 3 bases and V by 8 bases; bases with no gene match: 4. This CDR3 is built from 13 residues. Germline loops: CDR1 LNHNV, CDR2 YYDKDF (reference sequence). CDR3 in DNA: TGTGCCACCGGTAGCGGGAGGCTCTACGAGCAGTACTTC. It translates to CATGSGRLYEQYF.

This clonotype was counted at least ten times. This chain uses TRBV28 with TRBJ2-7; TRBD1 matches 8 bases. The V and J ends lost 5 bases and 4 bases, in that order; junction bases with no gene match: 10. Germline CDR1 is MDHEN and CDR2 is SYDVKM. This CDR3 is 15 amino acids long. The CDR3 is CASSILGQGGYEQYF. Here the CDR3 DNA reads TGTGCCAGCAGTATTCTCGGACAGGGTGGGTACGAGCAGTACTTC.

This clonotype occurred many times. This chain joins TRBV5-6 and TRBJ1-6; D might be TRBD1 (5 bases). Between the trimmed V and J ends, which lost 0 bases and 6 bases, there was a span of 10 bases. Germline V gene sequence: CDR1 SGHDT, CDR2 YYEEEE. The CDR3 loop spans 15 amino acids. The CDR3 sequence: CASSLEGRTNSPLHF. CDR3 nucleotide sequence: TGTGCCAGCAGCTTGGAGGGGAGGACTAATTCACCCCTCCACTTT.

This clonotype was observed a handful of times. The genes are TRBV10-3 and TRBJ1-1, with 7 bases identical to TRBD1. This CDR3 spans 16 amino acids. Germline V CDR1 and CDR2: ENHRY, SYGVKD. The V gene end was trimmed by 6 bases and the J gene end by 5 bases; junction bases not matched to a gene: 15. As DNA, the CDR3 is TGTGCCATCAGGGGGCAGACAGGGATAGGGACAACTGAAGCTTTCTTT. This gives the protein CAIRGQTGIGTTEAFF.

J is TRBJ1-3 and V is TRBV28; D perhaps matches TRBD1 (5 bases). The CDR3 covers 18 residues. Germline assignment: CDR1 MDHEN and CDR2 SYDVKM. V lost 3 bases and J 5 bases, leaving 23 bases between the germline ends. CDR3 protein: CASSLTRRQYWGRNTIYF. DNA of the CDR3: TGTGCCAGCAGTTTGACCCGGCGTCAATATTGGGGACGAAACACCATATATTTT.

This clonotype came up many times. The V gene is TRBV11-2, the J gene TRBJ1-2; perhaps TRBD1 as D (5 bases). Germline loops: CDR1 SGHAT, CDR2 FQNNGV. V was pared by 5 bases and J by 2 bases, with 27 bases between. The CDR3 totals 19 residues. The CDR3 region is CASSRQLNPGAGKNYGYTF. The CDR3 nucleotides read TGTGCCAGCAGCCGTCAACTAAATCCGGGAGCAGGGAAGAACTATGGCTACACCTTC.

This clonotype was observed at least ten times. The J gene is TRBJ2-7, the V gene TRBV5-1; the match to TRBD1 covers 8 bases. The J segment lost 0 bases and the V segment lost 6 bases, leaving 5 bases of the junction unmatched. Germline loops: CDR1 SGHRS, CDR2 YFSETQ. This CDR3 spans 14 amino acids. The CDR3 DNA reads TGCGCCAGCAAGTCCGGGACAGGCTCCTACGAGCAGTACTTC. This gives the protein CASKSGTGSYEQYF.

This clonotype was observed at least ten times. The chain has TRBV4-1 and TRBJ1-5, with TRBD1 identical over 10 bases. With 4 bases clipped from V and 1 base from J, the junction kept 10 bases outside the gene matches. This CDR3 has 18 residues. Germline V gene data show CDR1 as MGHRA and CDR2 as YSYEKL. This chain's CDR3 is CASSLRQGAGVSNQPQHF. In nucleotides, the CDR3 is TGCGCCAGCAGCCTTAGACAGGGGGCTGGAGTGAGCAATCAGCCCCAGCATTTT.

Regarding this clonotype: A much larger clone differs from this one at a single base, so this may be a read error. CDR3 sequence (DNA): TGTGCCAGAAGTGATTGGTCAAGGGAGAATCAGCCCCAGCATTTT. The encoded protein is CARSDWSRENQPQHF. This chain connects TRBV2 to TRBJ1-5, with D hard to call. CDR1 is SNHLY and CDR2 is FYNNEI in the germline V gene. The CDR3 runs to 15 residues. The whole variable domain, remainder taken from reference TRBV2 and TRBJ1-5, is EPEVTQTPSHQVTQMGQEVILRCVPISNHLYFYWYRQILGQKVEFLVSFYNNEISEKSEIFDDQFSVERPDGSNFTLKIRSTKLEDSAMYFCARSDWSRENQPQHFGDGTRLSIL.

This clonotype occurred many times. The CDR3 coding sequence is TGTGCCAGCTCGGTGCCCCAGCATTTT. It specifies CASSVPQHF. The chain combines TRBV28 with TRBJ1-5; D ambiguous. V shed 8 bases and J shed 9 bases, with 5 bases lying between them. Per the germline V gene, CDR1 is MDHEN and CDR2 is SYDVKM. This CDR3 is built from 9 residues.

This clonotype came up a few times. The chain uses TRBV15 and TRBJ2-2; possible D gene TRBD1, 5 bases. The CDR3 consists of 16 residues. Germline loops: CDR1 LNHNV, CDR2 YYDKDF (reference sequence). Trimming removed 2 bases at V and 5 bases at J, with 15 bases between. CDR3 in amino acids: CATSRNLGHMTGELFF. CDR3 nucleotide sequence: TGTGCCACCAGCAGAAACCTAGGACACATGACCGGGGAGCTGTTTTTT.

In this sample, this clonotype turned up many times. This chain joins TRBV27 and TRBJ2-7; no reliable D call. CDR3 length: 11 amino acids. Per germline, CDR1 MNHEY and CDR2 SMNVEV (reference sequence). Trimming pared 6 bases from V and 3 bases from J, leaving 6 bases between. The CDR3 reads CASRSVYEQYF. CDR3 sequence (DNA): TGTGCCAGCAGATCAGTCTACGAGCAGTACTTC.

This chain connects TRBV5-1 to TRBJ1-3; D gene unclear. CDR1 and CDR2 (germline): SGHRS, YFSETQ. This CDR3 region has 15 residues. Between the trimmed V and J ends, which lost 4 bases and 0 bases, there was a span of 11 bases. The CDR3 is CASSPDAFSGNTIYF. CDR3 sequence (DNA): TGCGCCAGCAGCCCAGACGCGTTCTCTGGAAACACCATATATTTT.

The chain carries TRBV12-3 or TRBV12-4 and TRBJ2-5; D gene ambiguous. This CDR3 spans 13 amino acids. Trimming shortened V by 5 bases and J by 5 bases, and 12 bases separated the two germline ends. CDR3 amino acids: CASSQPYLETQYF. The CDR3 DNA sequence: TGTGCCAGCAGTCAGCCATACCTCGAGACCCAGTACTTC.

The table lists this clonotype with many counts. This sequence joins TRBV7-8 and TRBJ2-7; a possible D gene is TRBD2 (6 bases). V lost 4 bases, J lost 0 bases, and 16 bases lay in between. Germline CDR1 SGHVS, CDR2 FQNEAQ. This CDR3 is 16 amino acids long. The CDR3 DNA follows: TGTGCCAGCAGCTCCCTCTGGGACGGGAGCTCCTACGAGCAGTACTTC. Translated, it gives CASSSLWDGSSYEQYF. Full variable domain (remainder filled in from reference TRBV7-8 and TRBJ2-7): GAGVSQSPRYKVAKRGQDVALRCDPISGHVSLFWYQQALGQGPEFLTYFQNEAQLDKSGLPSDRFFAERPEGSVSTLKIQRTQQEDSAVYLCASSSLWDGSSYEQYFGPGTRLTVT.

With regard to this clonotype: A much larger clone differs from this one at a single base, so this may be a read error. This chain uses TRBV15 with TRBJ1-5; D uncertain. The CDR3 runs 18 residues. Germline V gives CDR1 LNHNV, CDR2 YYDKDF (reference sequence). V lost 0 bases and J 1 base, leaving 16 bases between the germline ends. CDR3 DNA: TGTGCCACCAGCAGAGATGATTGGCGCGACTCGAGCAATCAGCCCCAGCATTTT. Its translation is CATSRDDWRDSSNQPQHF. The variable domain in full, with the rest retrieved from reference TRBV15 and TRBJ1-5, is DAMVIQNPRYQVTQFGKPVTLSCSQTLNHNVMYWYQQKSSQAPKLLFHYYDKDFNNEADTPDNFQSRRPNTSFCFLDIRSPGLGDTAMYLCATSRDDWRDSSNQPQHFGDGTRLSIL.

The V call is TRBV27, the J call TRBJ1-2; TRBD1 is a possible D gene (6 bases). V lost 5 bases, J lost 7 bases, and 17 bases lay in between. The CDR3 runs to 14 residues. Germline V gene sequence: CDR1 MNHEY, CDR2 SMNVEV (reference sequence). The CDR3 region is CASSPTGYPGGYTF. The CDR3 DNA reads TGTGCCAGCAGTCCAACAGGGTATCCTGGTGGCTACACCTTC.

The CDR3 bases are TGTGCCAGCAGACCGGGACAGGGGGCCCCGAACACCGGGGAGCTGTTTTTT. Encoded protein: CASRPGQGAPNTGELFF. J is TRBJ2-2 and V is TRBV12-3 or TRBV12-4; 12 bases match TRBD1. The V and J ends lost 6 bases and 0 bases, in that order; junction bases with no gene match: 5. CDR3 size: 17 residues.

This clonotype was found many times. V usage is TRBV6-2 or TRBV6-3 and J usage is TRBJ1-6, with 8 bases matching TRBD1. Germline lookup yields CDR1 MNHEY and CDR2 SVGEGT. J lost 8 bases, V lost 6 bases, and 3 bases had no gene match. The CDR3 runs to 13 residues. The CDR3 coding sequence is TGTGCCAGCAGGGACAGGGAGTATTCACCCCTCCACTTT. Translating it yields CASRDREYSPLHF.

The V gene is TRBV6-1, the J gene TRBJ2-7, with a weak D call TRBD1 (6 bases). The CDR3 runs to 15 residues. Germline V gives CDR1 MNHNS, CDR2 SASEGT. V lost 6 bases and J 2 bases, leaving 17 bases between the germline ends. CDR3 coding DNA: TGTGCCAGCAGGCCATACCGACAGGCCACCTACGAGCAGTACTTC. It specifies CASRPYRQATYEQYF.

This clonotype was recorded at least ten times. This sequence joins TRBV15 and TRBJ1-3; D is unclear. Germline CDR1 and CDR2: LNHNV and YYDKDF (reference sequence). V lost 0 bases and J 2 bases, leaving 8 bases between the germline ends. The CDR3 contains 15 residues. The CDR3 region is CATSRDLGAGNTIYF. CDR3 DNA sequence: TGTGCCACCAGCAGAGATTTGGGAGCTGGAAACACCATATATTTT.